These T cell receptor beta chains were read from a single sample in a study of blood T cells in healthy people across ages. TCRdb reprocessed the 5' RACE reads with MiXCR, giving one entry per CDR3 protein. The sample carries roughly 500,000 distinct CDR3 sequences, about 26% recorded once. Input material: blood. The receptors derive from a woman in her 70s in good health. CDR3s include the opening cysteine and the closing phenylalanine or tryptophan. The order of the fields is clone size, V gene, D gene, J gene, CDR3 DNA, CDR3 protein. A D gene is named only where the DNA matches it firmly. Size values are once, few and many counts, or a class for expanded clones, and some rows have none.

few	TRBV19	NA	TRBJ1-1	TGTGCCAGTAAAACCCAAGGGTTATCGACTGAAGCTTTCTTT	CASKTQGLSTEAFF
NA	TRBV7-8	NA	TRBJ2-5	TGTGCCAGCAGCTCGAGCTACCCGGAAGGGGAGACCCAGTACTTC	CASSSSYPEGETQYF
NA	TRBV20-1	NA	TRBJ2-3	TGCAGTCCTCATGGGAATACGCAGTATTTT	CSPHGNTQYF
once	TRBV20-1	NA	TRBJ1-1	TGCAGTGCGCATCAGGGTAACACTGAAGCTTTCTTT	CSAHQGNTEAFF
NA	TRBV7-2	TRBD2	TRBJ2-1	TGTGCCAGCAGCTTACGGGGGCTGGCAGGGCGGGGGGATGAGCAGTTCTTC	CASSLRGLAGRGDEQFF
NA	TRBV29-1	NA	TRBJ1-4	TGCAGCGTTGAAGACCGGACTCTGGGGGAAAAACTGTTTTTT	CSVEDRTLGEKLFF
NA	TRBV20-1	TRBD2	TRBJ2-3	TGCAGTGCTAGAACCAGCCTAGCGGGGGGGACGCAGTATTTT	CSARTSLAGGTQYF
many	TRBV5-1	TRBD1	TRBJ1-4	TGCGCCAGCAGCCCACAGGGGGCGAGTAATGAAAAACTGTTTTTT	CASSPQGASNEKLFF
few	TRBV6-2/TRBV6-3	NA	TRBJ2-1	TGTGCCAGCAGTTACATAAGGGAGCGGGATGAGCAGTTCTTC	CASSYIRERDEQFF
NA	TRBV7-9	TRBD1	TRBJ2-7	TGTGCCAGCAGCTTAGCGGGACAGGACCACGAGCAGTACTTC	CASSLAGQDHEQYF
few	TRBV6-2/TRBV6-3	TRBD1	TRBJ1-1	TGTGCCAGCAGGCGGGGACAGGGGGCGATTGCTACGAACACTGAAGCTTTCTTT	CASRRGQGAIATNTEAFF
few	TRBV7-2	NA	TRBJ2-1	TGTGCCAGCAGCTTAGTACTGGCAGCCCACCCTTCCAATGAGCAGTTCTTC	CASSLVLAAHPSNEQFF
few	TRBV9	NA	TRBJ1-4	TGTGCCAGCAGCGATGGCAGAGGGGAAAAACTGTTTTTT	CASSDGRGEKLFF
once	TRBV21-1	NA	TRBJ2-3	TGTGCCAGCCTCCTCACAGATACGCAGTATTTT	CASLLTDTQYF
NA	TRBV6-6	TRBD1	TRBJ1-2	TGTGCCAGCAGTTATAAGGACAGGTTCCTCTATGGCTACACCTTC	CASSYKDRFLYGYTF
NA	TRBV19	TRBD1	TRBJ2-1	TGTGCCAGTAGGGAGACAGGGGCAGGGTACTACAATGAGCAGTTCTTC	CASRETGAGYYNEQFF
NA	TRBV29-1	NA	TRBJ2-7	TGCAGCGCTTTCAGTACCTCCTACGAGCAGTACTTC	CSAFSTSYEQYF
few	TRBV4-2	NA	TRBJ1-1	TGTGCCAGCAGCCCGTCCCACCCACGATTGAACACTGAAGCTTTCTTT	CASSPSHPRLNTEAFF
few	TRBV4-2	NA	TRBJ2-4	TGTGCCAGCAGCCCGCTCTTGGCACTAGCCAAAAACATTCAGTACTTC	CASSPLLALAKNIQYF
few	TRBV2	NA	TRBJ1-1	TGTGCCAGCAGTGAAGCGCAGGACATCGAAGCTTTCTTT	CASSEAQDIEAFF
NA	TRBV3-1	NA	TRBJ1-1	TGTGCCAGCAGCCAAGTATTTAGGAACACTGAAGCTTTCTTT	CASSQVFRNTEAFF
few	TRBV18	NA	TRBJ1-1	TGTGCCAGCTCACCACGCGAGGGATTTAACACTGAAGCTTTCTTT	CASSPREGFNTEAFF
NA	TRBV27	TRBD1	TRBJ1-2	TGTGCCAGCAGTTTAAAGGGGGACAGCGGCTATGGCTACACCTTC	CASSLKGDSGYGYTF
NA	TRBV3-1	TRBD2	TRBJ2-4	TGTGCCAGCAGCCAAGATTCGACTAGCCCATTAGCCAAAAACATTCAGTACTTC	CASSQDSTSPLAKNIQYF
NA	TRBV3-1	NA	TRBJ1-4	TGTGCCAGCAGTCACCTTACGACAGCCTCTAATGAAAAACTGTTTTTT	CASSHLTTASNEKLFF
once	TRBV6-5	NA	TRBJ2-7	TGTGCCAGCAGCCGCCCGGGGATCGAGCAGTACTTC	CASSRPGIEQYF
few	TRBV18	NA	TRBJ2-3	TGTGCCAGCTCCACCGTACTGCACACAGATACGCAGTATTTT	CASSTVLHTDTQYF
few	TRBV5-6	TRBD1	TRBJ2-5	TGTGCCAGCAGCACCCCGGGACAGGGTGAAGAGACCCAGTACTTC	CASSTPGQGEETQYF
many	TRBV7-2	NA	TRBJ2-3	TGTGCCAGCAGACGCCGGGGGAGCACAGATACGCAGTATTTT	CASRRRGSTDTQYF
few	TRBV24-1	NA	TRBJ2-3	TGTGCCACCAGTGGACAGGGCACAGATACGCAGTATTTT	CATSGQGTDTQYF
few	TRBV7-9	TRBD1	TRBJ2-3	TGTGCCGGCAGCTTTTCAGGGGGCAACCTCACAGATACGCAGTATTTT	CAGSFSGGNLTDTQYF
NA	TRBV11-1	TRBD1	TRBJ2-3	TGTGCCAGCAGCGACCACCCGGGACAGGTTAGCACAGATACGCAGTATTTT	CASSDHPGQVSTDTQYF
few	TRBV6-6	NA	TRBJ1-5	TGTGCCAGCAGTTACGAGAAGACATATAGCAATCAGCCCCAGCATTTT	CASSYEKTYSNQPQHF
NA	TRBV7-3	TRBD2	TRBJ2-5	TGTGCCAGCAGCTTAAGTAGCGGGGGGACAGAGACCCAGTACTTC	CASSLSSGGTETQYF
NA	TRBV20-1	TRBD2	TRBJ2-3	TGCAGTTCAAGCGGGGGAGGCACAGATACGCAGTATTTT	CSSSGGGTDTQYF
few	TRBV6-6	NA	TRBJ1-4	TGTGCCAGCAGTTACGTGATGACTAATGAAAAACTGTTTTTT	CASSYVMTNEKLFF
NA	TRBV7-2	NA	TRBJ2-7	TGTGCCAGCAGCTTAGATCGGGCCCGGACTGTTGGGCAGTACTTC	CASSLDRARTVGQYF
NA	TRBV19	NA	TRBJ1-5	TGTGCCAGTAGTATCGGCACATATAGCAATCAGCCCCAGCATTTT	CASSIGTYSNQPQHF
many	TRBV7-9	TRBD2	TRBJ2-5	TGTGCCAGCAGCTTAGCCATCGGGACTAGACGAGAGACCCAGTACTTC	CASSLAIGTRRETQYF
few	TRBV4-3	NA	TRBJ2-7	TGCGCCAGCAGCCAAGTATCGGGGACCTCCTACGAGCAGTACTTC	CASSQVSGTSYEQYF
NA	TRBV6-2/TRBV6-3	TRBD1	TRBJ1-2	TGTGCCAGCAGGACAGGGGCCGGCTACACCTTC	CASRTGAGYTF
NA	TRBV12-1	NA	TRBJ2-4	TGTGCCAGCAGCCCCAACGGGGCGGAAGCCAAAAACATTCAGTACTTC	CASSPNGAEAKNIQYF
NA	TRBV5-1	NA	TRBJ2-7	TGCGCCAGCAGCTTGAGACGGACCAACTACGAGCAGTACTTC	CASSLRRTNYEQYF
NA	TRBV7-2	NA	TRBJ1-2	TGTGCCAGCAGCTCCCGACAGATATCGAACTATGGCTACACCTTC	CASSSRQISNYGYTF
NA	TRBV7-2	TRBD1	TRBJ1-6	TGTGCCAGCAGCTTAGGCAGGGGGGGTATCCACTTT	CASSLGRGGIHF
few	TRBV9	NA	TRBJ2-1	TGTGCCAGCAGCGTAGCCAGCTCCTACAATGAGCAGTTCTTC	CASSVASSYNEQFF
once	TRBV4-3	NA	TRBJ2-1	TGCGCCAGCAGCCAAGGCGGTAGCAAGGTCGTCCATGAGCAGTTCTTC	CASSQGGSKVVHEQFF
few	TRBV7-2	TRBD2	TRBJ2-4	TGTGCCAGCAGCCCCCGGGGTAGCGGGGGCCGGGCCATTCAGTACTTC	CASSPRGSGGRAIQYF
few	TRBV4-3	TRBD1	TRBJ1-4	TGCGCCAGCAGTATCGGGACAGTAAATGAAAAACTGTTTTTT	CASSIGTVNEKLFF
NA	TRBV10-3	NA	TRBJ2-7	TGTGCCGTCAGTGGGAGCTACAGCAGCGACGAGCAGTACTTC	CAVSGSYSSDEQYF
NA	TRBV29-1	TRBD1	TRBJ1-1	TGCAGCGGGCGGACAGGGCGGACTGAAGCTTTCTTT	CSGRTGRTEAFF
NA	TRBV7-2	NA	TRBJ2-5	TGTGCCAGCAGCTTAGAGTTTGCGGGGGCCGGCAAGACCCAGTACTTC	CASSLEFAGAGKTQYF
NA	TRBV7-2	NA	TRBJ2-5	TGTGCCAGCAGCCCCGCGGGCGCCCCGACCCAGTACTTC	CASSPAGAPTQYF